The TCR beta chain described here comes from a study of blood T cells in healthy people across ages. Whole-study findings and limits: Expanded clonotype shifts may have been confounded, as the donors had an unknown CMV status. Older age coincided with a roughly linear decline in TCR beta diversity per million T cells.

Points on this clonotype: The antigen is unknown.

V was pared by 4 bases and J by 0 bases, with 7 bases between. The germline V gene has CDR1 SGHTA and CDR2 FQGNSA. CDR3 length equals 14 residues. Combining a sample-barcoded 5' primer with a J-beta primer mix, a second PCR ran for roughly 7 to 12 cycles. TCRdb ran MiXCR on the 5' RACE reads and lists one entry per CDR3 protein. Of hundreds of thousands of distinct CDR3 sequences detected, under 25% appear once; the ten largest clones hold more than 3%. Sequenced input: blood. This sequence was found in a man aged 70 or older in good health. J is TRBJ1-5 and V is TRBV7-2; D is unclear. The CDR3 loop reads CASSSQISNQPQHF. The CDR3 region has the DNA TGTGCCAGCAGCTCGCAGATTAGCAATCAGCCCCAGCATTTT. Variable domain in full (rest from reference TRBV7-2 and TRBJ1-5): GAGVSQSPSNKVTEKGKDVELRCDPISGHTALYWYRQSLGQGLEFLIYFQGNSAPDKSGLPSDRFSAERTGGSVSTLTIQRTQQEDSAVYLCASSSQISNQPQHFGDGTRLSIL.